Presented here are 28 T cell receptor beta chains from one specimen sequenced in a study of beta chain features in type 1 diabetes. Expressed TCRB transcripts were sequenced because the isolated RNA had all been reverse transcribed beforehand. The assay was immunoSEQ multiplex PCR, and TCRdb's table has in-frame clones only and misses some. The data contain roughly 370,000 clones, over 11% of them singletons. Sequences were obtained from naive CD4+ T cells from blood. Receptors were obtained from a young man in good health.

The chain links TRBV5-1 to TRBJ1-1, with a possible D match to TRBD1 (6 bases). The V end was cut by 0 bases, the J end by 8 bases, with 14 bases between. This CDR3 region has 14 residues. The germline V gene encodes CDR1 SGHRS and CDR2 YFSETQ. CDR3: CASSLVGRQAEAFF. As DNA, the CDR3 is TGCGCCAGCAGCTTGGTGGGGCGACAGGCCGAAGCTTTCTTT.

This clone was detected a few times. This chain uses TRBV21-1 with TRBJ1-1; the DNA was not compared with TRBD1, the D call given in the table. TRBV21-1 is deemed a pseudogene. The CDR3 length is 14 residues. CDR3 protein: CASSKCQENTEAFF. DNA for the CDR3: TGTGCCAGCAGCAAATGTCAGGAGAACACTGAAGCTTTCTTT.

This clone has just a few counts. The rearrangement uses TRBV10-3 and TRBJ2-3; tentatively, D is TRBD1 (5 bases). With 2 bases removed from V and 5 bases from J, the gap between germline ends came to 20 bases. The germline V gene encodes CDR1 ENHRY and CDR2 SYGVKD. The CDR3 totals 17 residues. The CDR3 DNA reads TGTGCCATCAGTGAGACCCCGGGCAGGGTGGATCAAGATACGCAGTATTTT. It specifies CAISETPGRVDQDTQYF.

The chain is built from TRBV6-1 and TRBJ2-7; no clear D gene. The germline V and J ends were trimmed by 6 bases and 8 bases, with 14 bases remaining between them. The CDR3 is 12 amino acids. Germline loops: CDR1 MNHNS, CDR2 SASEGT. The CDR3 DNA follows: TGTGCCAGCAGCTTGGACGCTGGTAAGCAGTACGTC. Translation: CASSLDAGKQYV.

The CDR3 sequence: CASTHSGQAAYNEQFF. CDR3 in DNA: TGCGCCAGCACGCATTCGGGACAGGCCGCCTACAATGAGCAGTTCTTC. This chain joins TRBV5-1 and TRBJ2-1; 8 bases fit TRBD1. V lost 6 bases to trimming and J lost 2 bases; unmatched junction nucleotides: 10. The CDR3 totals 16 residues. Per germline, CDR1 SGHRS and CDR2 YFSETQ.

This clone came up a few times. This rearrangement joins TRBV7-3 to TRBJ2-5; D gene ambiguous. Trimming took 5 bases from V and 0 from J, leaving 10 bases between them. Germline V gene sequence: CDR1 SGHTA, CDR2 FQGTGA. The CDR3 is 14 residues long. CDR3 nucleotides: TGTGCCAGCAGCCCGGCCCTAAACCAAGAGACCCAGTACTTC. Protein sequence: CASSPALNQETQYF. The variable domain in full, completed from reference TRBV7-3 and TRBJ2-5, reads GAGVSQTPSNKVTEKGKYVELRCDPISGHTALYWYRQSLGQGPEFLIYFQGTGAADDSGLPNDRFFAVRPEGSVSTLKIQRTERGDSAVYLCASSPALNQETQYFGPGTRLLVL.

This rearrangement joins TRBV21-1 to TRBJ2-7; TRBD1, the table's D call, lacks a check against the DNA. TRBV21-1 is marked as a pseudogene. The CDR3 totals 15 residues. Written as DNA, the CDR3 is TGTGCCACCCCGGGGCAGACAGGGGTCTTCTACGAGCAGTACGTC. Encoded protein: CATPGQTGVFYEQYV.

This clone was seen more than once but under ten times. V gene TRBV7-9 combines with J gene TRBJ2-3; no definite D call. The CDR3 contains 15 residues. The V gene's germline CDR1 is SEHNR and CDR2 FQNEAQ (reference sequence). The ends were cut back, 6 bases at V and 1 base at J, with 14 bases in the middle. CDR3 sequence reads: CASSTPRMGTDTQYF. The CDR3 coding sequence is TGTGCCAGCAGTACCCCTCGGATGGGCACAGATACGCAGTATTTT. Looking up the rest from reference TRBV7-9 and TRBJ2-3 gives the full variable domain: DTGVSQNPRHKITKRGQNVTFRCDPISEHNRLYWYRQTLGQGPEFLTYFQNEAQLEKSRLLSDRFSAERPKGSFSTLEIQRTEQGDSAMYLCASSTPRMGTDTQYFGPGTRLTVL.

The V call is TRBV6-6, the J call TRBJ2-3; D is undetermined. Per the germline V gene, CDR1 is MNHNY and CDR2 is SVGAGI (reference sequence). V lost 0 bases to trimming and J lost 9 bases, with 7 bases between them. This CDR3 has 12 residues. This CDR3 reads CASSYSDQTQYF. The CDR3 DNA follows: TGTGCCAGCAGTTACTCGGACCAAACGCAGTATTTT.

The table lists this clone with a few counts. The chain is built from TRBV7-9 and TRBJ2-7; D perhaps matches TRBD2 (5 bases). V was cut by 5 bases and J by 0 bases, with 14 bases left in between. Looked up from germline, CDR1 is SEHNR and CDR2 is FQNEAQ (reference sequence). The CDR3 totals 15 residues. CDR3 nucleotide sequence: TGTGCCAGCAGCAGAGCTACGGGAACCTCCTACGAGCAGTACGTC. It encodes CASSRATGTSYEQYV.

The V call is TRBV25-1, the J call TRBJ2-3; 7 bases map to TRBD2. The CDR3 spans 16 residues. Trimming took 1 base from V and 3 from J; bases not matched to a gene: 7. Germline V CDR1 and CDR2: MGHDK, SYGVNS. The CDR3 sequence: CASSEFGLGLTDTQYF. CDR3 in DNA: TGTGCCAGCAGTGAATTTGGACTAGGTCTGACAGATACGCAGTATTTT.

The J gene is TRBJ2-3, the V gene TRBV18; the D call may be TRBD1 or TRBD2 (6 bases each). CDR1 and CDR2 from the germline V gene are KGHSH and LQKENI. V was cut by 6 bases and J by 3 bases, with 13 bases left in between. This CDR3 region has 14 residues. CDR3 sequence (DNA): TGTGCCAGCTCGCCATCGGGGGCAACAGATACGCAGTATTTT. As protein: CASSPSGATDTQYF.

V usage is TRBV5-1 and J usage is TRBJ2-3; perhaps TRBD2 as D (5 bases). CDR3 length equals 11 residues. V lost 5 bases to trimming and J lost 7 bases, with 8 bases between them. Germline assignment: CDR1 SGHRS and CDR2 YFSETQ. The DNA for the CDR3 is TGCGCCAGCAGTGGGGAGTATACGCAGTATTTT. Its translation is CASSGEYTQYF.

The CDR3 region has the DNA TGTGCCAGTAGTACCGGGACAGGGGACATCAATGAGCAGTTCTTC. This encodes CASSTGTGDINEQFF. V is TRBV19 and J is TRBJ2-1, with 10 bases identical to TRBD1. After removal of 4 bases from V and 6 bases from J, the junction contained 6 bases not matched to a gene. The CDR3 is 15 amino acids. Germline loops: CDR1 LNHDA, CDR2 SQIVND (reference sequence). Based on the CDR3 plus reference TRBV19 and TRBJ2-1, the full variable domain is DGGITQSPKYLFRKEGQNVTLSCEQNLNHDAMYWYRQDPGQGLRLIYYSQIVNDFQKGDIAEGYSVSREKKESFPLTVTSAQKNPTAFYLCASSTGTGDINEQFFGPGTRLTVL.

Many counts were recorded for this clone. The rearrangement joins TRBV10-3 to TRBJ2-5; D not certain. There are 12 residues in the CDR3. V was shortened by 6 bases and J by 0 bases, with 5 bases between the two germline ends. The germline V gene encodes CDR1 ENHRY and CDR2 SYGVKD. The DNA for the CDR3 is TGTGCCATCAGCAAGAACCAAGAGACCCAGTACTTC. Amino acids: CAISKNQETQYF.

This clone was observed a few times. The V call is TRBV18, the J call TRBJ2-3; D unclear. CDR1 KGHSH and CDR2 LQKENI come from the germline V gene. The V end lost 0 bases, the J end lost 7 bases, and 5 bases lay between the germline ends. The CDR3 totals 12 residues. The CDR3 loop is CASSPPSYTQYF. The CDR3 DNA follows: TGTGCCAGCTCACCACCCTCCTATACGCAGTATTTT.

This rearrangement joins TRBV2 to TRBJ1-2; D is undetermined. V was clipped by 3 bases and J by 7 bases, with 6 bases between them. The CDR3 has 11 residues. CDR1 and CDR2 (germline): SNHLY, FYNNEI. CDR3 sequence reads: CASSDRGGYTF. The CDR3 DNA is TGTGCCAGCAGTGACCGCGGTGGCTACACCTTC.

The chain combines TRBV4-3 with TRBJ2-5; TRBD2 matches 14 bases. The CDR3 is 17 amino acids. Germline CDR1 LGHNA, CDR2 YSLEER. J was trimmed by 1 base and V by 1 base; bases with no gene match: 2. The CDR3 nucleotides are TGCGCCAGCAGCCAAGGGACTAGCGGGGGGCGCCAAGAGACCCAGTACTTC. This translates into CASSQGTSGGRQETQYF.

This chain connects TRBV9 to TRBJ2-1; weak D call: TRBD1 (5 bases). The CDR3 extends over 11 amino acids. V was cut by 4 bases and J by 9 bases, with 8 bases left in between. Germline V lookup: CDR1 SGDLS, CDR2 YYNGEE. The CDR3 DNA follows: TGTGCCAGCAGCCTTAGGGGTGAGCAGTTCTTC. This codes for CASSLRGEQFF. Together with reference TRBV9 and TRBJ2-1, the CDR3 gives the full variable domain: DSGVTQTPKHLITATGQRVTLRCSPRSGDLSVYWYQQSLDQGLQFLIQYYNGEERAKGNILERFSAQQFPDLHSELNLSSLELGDSALYFCASSLRGEQFFGPGTRLTVL.

This chain links TRBV12-5 with TRBJ2-1; 11 bases agree with TRBD2. V shed 1 base and J 7 bases; nucleotides not matched to a gene: 9. There are 17 residues in the CDR3. Germline V lookup: CDR1 LGHNT, CDR2 FRNRAP. The CDR3 sequence: CASGLAQLAGVGNEQFF. The CDR3 DNA reads as TGTGCTAGTGGTTTGGCACAACTAGCGGGAGTTGGTAATGAGCAGTTCTTC.

This clone has a count of ten or more. The chain is built from TRBV21-1 and TRBJ2-1; the listed D gene, TRBD1, was not tested against the DNA. TRBV21-1 is noted as a pseudogene. The CDR3 sequence is 13 residues long. CDR3 region: CASSTLTGIEQFF. CDR3 DNA sequence: TGTGCCAGCAGCACTCTGACAGGAATCGAGCAGTTCTTC.

The gene calls are TRBV5-6 and TRBJ2-3; no definite D call. V was pared by 4 bases and J by 6 bases, with 18 bases between. The CDR3 length is 15 residues. The germline V gene has CDR1 SGHDT and CDR2 YYEEEE. The CDR3 here is CASSLPHSLPDTQYF. For the CDR3, the DNA is TGTGCCAGCAGCCTGCCTCACTCACTGCCGGATACGCAGTATTTT. Variable domain in full (rest from reference TRBV5-6 and TRBJ2-3): DAGVTQSPTHLIKTRGQQVTLRCSPKSGHDTVSWYQQALGQGPQFIFQYYEEEERQRGNFPDRFSGHQFPNYSSELNVNALLLGDSALYLCASSLPHSLPDTQYFGPGTRLTVL.

The chain joins TRBV29-1 to TRBJ2-1; weak D call: TRBD2 (5 bases). The CDR3 is 14 residues long. CDR1 is SQVTM, CDR2 ANQGSEA, per germline. V lost 3 bases, J lost 7 bases, and 16 bases lay in between. CDR3 in DNA: TGCAGCGTTGAGCGCGAGCGGACGGGAAATGAGCAGTTCTTC. Protein: CSVERERTGNEQFF.

A few counts support this clone. The J gene is TRBJ2-1, the V gene TRBV28, with D perhaps given as TRBD1 or TRBD2 (6 bases each). The germline V gene encodes CDR1 MDHEN and CDR2 SYDVKM. This CDR3 contains 18 residues. V was pared by 5 bases and J by 7 bases, with 27 bases between. CDR3 region: CASSPLIEGGGFGNEQFF. The CDR3, as DNA: TGTGCCAGCAGTCCCCTAATTGAGGGGGGCGGATTCGGAAATGAGCAGTTCTTC.

V usage is TRBV25-1 and J usage is TRBJ1-1; D ambiguous. The CDR3 is 12 residues long. The V end was cut by 1 base, the J end by 12 bases, with 12 bases between. CDR1 and CDR2 (germline): MGHDK, SYGVNS. CDR3 nucleotides: TGTGCCAGCAGTGAATCGGGTTCCCCTCCTTTCTTT. Amino acid sequence: CASSESGSPPFF.

The chain employs TRBV28 and TRBJ2-7; the D call may be TRBD1 or TRBD2 (5 bases each). The germline gives CDR1 MDHEN, CDR2 SYDVKM. There are 15 residues in the CDR3. The V gene lost 2 bases and the J gene lost 3 bases, with 14 bases spanning the gap. CDR3 amino acids: CASSLGASGFYEQYV. CDR3 nucleotides: TGTGCCAGCAGTTTAGGGGCTTCGGGGTTCTACGAGCAGTACGTC.

As DNA, the CDR3 is TGTGCCACCAGCCGGGCAGGGGGACAGGGTGTCTATGGCTACACCTTC. It encodes CATSRAGGQGVYGYTF. The V call is TRBV15, the J call TRBJ1-2; TRBD1 aligns across 9 bases. CDR3 size: 16 residues. The V gene end was trimmed by 5 bases and the J gene end by 4 bases; junction bases not matched to a gene: 11. From germline, CDR1 is LNHNV and CDR2 YYDKDF (reference sequence).

This chain joins TRBV2 and TRBJ2-3; the match to TRBD2 covers 12 bases. V lost 10 bases to trimming and J lost 0 bases; unmatched junction nucleotides: 5. Germline CDR1 is SNHLY and CDR2 is FYNNEI. This CDR3 contains 15 residues. In nucleotides, the CDR3 is TGTGCCACCGGACTAGCGGGGACTAGCACAGATACGCAGTATTTT. This encodes CATGLAGTSTDTQYF.